This TCR beta chain was observed in a study of cytomegalovirus exposure and HLA in healthy donors. Study-level points and caveats: TCR beta chains numbering 150 to 200 were designated cytomegalovirus-associated. High specificity and sensitivity for cytomegalovirus status were reported for the classifier.

About this clone: Its antigen is not known.

PCR was performed using 60 Vbeta and 13 Jbeta primers. Assay: immunoSEQ multiplex PCR; the TCRdb copy retains only in-frame clones and omits some. The table lists about 72,000 clones, approximately 70% of them singletons, with less than 25% in the top ten. This CDR3 has 15 amino acids. Germline lookup yields CDR1 MDHEN and CDR2 SYDVKM. Trimming removed 5 bases at V and 5 bases at J, with 16 bases between. J is TRBJ1-5 and V is TRBV28, with D tentatively TRBD1 (5 bases). The specimen was PBMCs. The TCR was taken from a middle-aged man in good health and CMV-seropositive. In nucleotides, the CDR3 is TGTGCCAGCAGTCTGCCGGGCAGGGTGTATCAGCCCCAGCATTTT. Translating it yields CASSLPGRVYQPQHF. Based on the CDR3 plus reference TRBV28 and TRBJ1-5, the full variable domain is DVKVTQSSRYLVKRTGEKVFLECVQDMDHENMFWYRQDPGLGLRLIYFSYDVKMKEKGDIPEGYSVSREKKERFSLILESASTNQTSMYLCASSLPGRVYQPQHFGDGTRLSIL.